A few counts support the clone carrying this T cell receptor beta chain. The study reverse transcribed the entire isolated RNA, so it sequenced expressed TCRB transcripts. Assay used: immunoSEQ multiplex PCR; TCRdb lists only in-frame clones, some missing. The sample records about 180,000 clones, around 13% being singletons. The record originates from a study of beta chain features in type 1 diabetes. Material: central memory CD4+ T cells from blood. This sequence was found in a young woman in good health.

CDR3 sequence: CASSPPLPGHNEQYF. In nucleotides, the CDR3 is TGTGCCAGCAGTCCCCCTCTGCCGGGACACAACGAGCAGTACTTC. The J gene is TRBJ2-7, the V gene TRBV28; tentatively, D is TRBD1 (6 bases). The CDR3 runs to 15 residues. Trimming took 5 bases from V and 5 from J, leaving 19 bases between them. Germline V gene lookup returns CDR1 MDHEN and CDR2 SYDVKM.